This T cell receptor beta chain was documented in a study of blood T cell repertoires in COVID-19. Study context: Researchers got acute and convalescent COVID-19 samples from the United States, Italy and Spain.

Sequencing used immunoSEQ multiplex PCR; TCRdb keeps in-frame clones, though not all of them. The sample holds about 150,000 clones, 75% to 90% seen once. Germline lookup yields CDR1 MNHEY and CDR2 SVGEGT. The junction had 4 bases not matched to a gene; V was cut back by 5 bases and J by 0 bases. The CDR3 totals 17 residues. A single count supports this clone. The TCR was taken from a woman between 70 and 85 years old with acute or convalescent COVID-19. The rearrangement uses TRBV6-2 or TRBV6-3 and TRBJ2-1; TRBD2 aligns across 13 bases. The sequencing sample was made of peripheral blood. The CDR3 DNA reads TGTGCCAGCAGTAAGGGACTAGCGGGAAACTCCTACAATGAGCAGTTCTTC. It translates to CASSKGLAGNSYNEQFF.